This T cell receptor (beta chain) was obtained from a study of cytomegalovirus exposure and HLA in healthy donors. The PCR contained 60 Vbeta and 13 Jbeta primers. Profiled with immunoSEQ multiplex PCR; TCRdb holds only in-frame clones, not every one. The ten top clones account for over 3%, within a sample of 35,000 to 50,000 clones. The receptor comes from a woman under 40 in good health and CMV-seropositive. The sample taken for sequencing was PBMCs.

The CDR3 here is CASSPGQGAPEQYF. The CDR3 DNA is TGTGCCAGCAGCCCAGGACAGGGGGCCCCCGAGCAGTACTTC. The chain is built from TRBV7-6 and TRBJ2-7; the match to TRBD1 covers 11 bases. V lost 5 bases and J lost 6; bases outside the gene matches: 6. The CDR3 sequence is 14 residues long. Germline V CDR1 and CDR2: SGHVS, FNYEAQ.